This T cell receptor beta chain is drawn from a study of identical twins. Regarding this clonotype: What it binds is unknown.

TCRdb re-analysed the 5' RACE reads in MiXCR, keeping a single row per CDR3 protein. Of around 340,000 distinct CDR3 sequences listed, roughly an eighth are singletons. Study findings and constraints: Conclusions leaned on cross-sectional statistical analysis and did not track the same donors over time. Out-of-frame alpha sequences that twins shared showed excess low generation probability. Insertions were fewer in abundant cord blood beta clonotypes, whereas memory repertoires showed none of this pattern.

The CDR3 has 17 residues. Germline-derived CDR1 and CDR2 are DFQATT and SNEGSKA (reference sequence). V lost 1 base, J lost 4 bases, and 9 bases stayed unmatched. Each donor was a healthy Caucasian. The sample was also reused in another study, on yellow fever vaccine responses in identical twins.

This receptor was identified in a woman aged 18-29 years in good health. The specimen sequenced was CD8+ T cells sorted from blood. The J gene is TRBJ1-5, the V gene TRBV20-1, with 11 bases fitting TRBD1. The CDR3 coding sequence is TGCAGTGCTAGAGCCCCCGGGACAGGGGGTTCAAATCAGCCCCAGCATTTT. It codes for CSARAPGTGGSNQPQHF.